These 17 T cell receptor beta chains originate from one sample sequenced in a study of blood T cell repertoires in COVID-19. Here immunoSEQ multiplex PCR was the method, and the copy in TCRdb shows in-frame clones only, minus some. The sample lists about 380,000 clones, about 90% occurring once. Sequencing used PBMCs or T cells enriched from blood (not recorded which). The source of these receptors is a woman aged 25-40 years who had recovered from COVID-19.

The gene calls are TRBV7-2 and TRBJ1-1; possibly TRBD1 for D (6 bases). The germline gives CDR1 SGHTA, CDR2 FQGNSA. Between the trimmed V and J ends, which lost 2 bases and 1 base, there was a span of 11 bases. The length of the CDR3 is 15 residues. CDR3 in amino acids: CASSLRGGRNTEAFF. The DNA of the CDR3 is TGTGCCAGCAGCTTACGGGGGGGGCGGAACACTGAAGCTTTCTTT.

The gene calls are TRBV18 and TRBJ1-1; D not certain. Deletions cut 0 bases from V and 0 bases from J, with 8 bases between. Germline lookup yields CDR1 KGHSH and CDR2 LQKENI. The CDR3 sequence is 15 residues long. The CDR3 is CASSPPRTMNTEAFF. CDR3 sequence (DNA): TGTGCCAGCTCACCACCGAGAACTATGAACACTGAAGCTTTCTTT.

This clone was detected once. The genes are TRBV28 and TRBJ2-4; 10 bases agree with TRBD2. The CDR3 has 17 amino acids. Losses at the gene ends were 5 bases for V and 0 bases for J; bases not matched to a gene: 7. From germline, CDR1 is MDHEN and CDR2 SYDVKM. CDR3 nucleotides: TGTGCCAGCAGTGACATTCTAGCGGGGGTAGCCAAAAACATTCAGTACTTC. Translation gives CASSDILAGVAKNIQYF.

This clone has a single count. J is TRBJ2-3 and V is TRBV5-1, with 11 bases matching TRBD2. V shed 4 bases and J 3 bases; nucleotides not matched to a gene: 10. Germline CDR1 is SGHRS and CDR2 is YFSETQ. CDR3 length equals 17 residues. CDR3 DNA sequence: TGCGCCAGCAGCCTGCCCTTAGCGGGGGGGACGACAGATACGCAGTATTTT. Translated, it gives CASSLPLAGGTTDTQYF.

The rearrangement joins TRBV7-9 to TRBJ2-7, with D possibly matching TRBD2 (5 bases). The germline V gene encodes CDR1 SEHNR and CDR2 FQNEAQ (reference sequence). There are 15 residues in the CDR3. Trimming shortened V by 5 bases and J by 5 bases, and 19 bases separated the two germline ends. This CDR3 is CASSPRARGNHEQYF. The CDR3 bases are TGTGCCAGCAGCCCCCGGGCGAGAGGGAACCACGAGCAGTACTTC. Supplemented by reference TRBV7-9 and TRBJ2-7, the full variable domain reads DTGVSQNPRHKITKRGQNVTFRCDPISEHNRLYWYRQTLGQGPEFLTYFQNEAQLEKSRLLSDRFSAERPKGSFSTLEIQRTEQGDSAMYLCASSPRARGNHEQYFGPGTRLTVT.

The chain carries TRBV14 and TRBJ1-1; 7 bases match TRBD1. With 2 bases clipped from V and 3 bases from J, the junction kept 3 bases outside the gene matches. CDR1 and CDR2 (germline): SGHDN, FVKESK. This CDR3 spans 14 amino acids. DNA for the CDR3: TGTGCCAGCAGCCAAACTACAGGGGACACTGAAGCTTTCTTT. Translation gives CASSQTTGDTEAFF. The whole variable domain, remainder taken from reference TRBV14 and TRBJ1-1, is EAGVTQFPSHSVIEKGQTVTLRCDPISGHDNLYWYRRVMGKEIKFLLHFVKESKQDESGMPNNRFLAERTGGTYSTLKVQPAELEDSGVYFCASSQTTGDTEAFFGQGTRLTVV.

The gene calls are TRBV2 and TRBJ1-5; 8 bases agree with TRBD1. Germline lookup yields CDR1 SNHLY and CDR2 FYNNEI. J gave up 4 bases and V 4 bases, and 6 bases lay outside the gene matches. The CDR3 contains 15 residues. CDR3 sequence reads: CASSVDRAGNQPQHF. CDR3 DNA sequence: TGTGCCAGCAGTGTGGACAGGGCCGGGAATCAGCCCCAGCATTTT.

The V call is TRBV5-5, the J call TRBJ1-5, with D perhaps TRBD1 (5 bases). The CDR3 spans 15 residues. V dropped 4 bases and J dropped 2 bases, with 13 bases sitting between them. Germline V gene data show CDR1 as SGHKS and CDR2 as YYEKEE (reference sequence). In DNA form, the CDR3 reads TGTGCCAGCAGCCTAGGGGTGTTTGGCAATCAGCCCCAGCATTTT. Its protein product is CASSLGVFGNQPQHF.

CDR3 loop: CASSENQRETQYF. CDR3 coding DNA: TGTGCCAGCAGTGAAAACCAGAGGGAGACCCAGTACTTC. The chain is built from TRBV6-1 and TRBJ2-5, with no clear D. The CDR3 contains 13 residues. The V end lost 2 bases, the J end lost 5 bases, and 9 bases lay between the germline ends. Germline CDR1 is MNHNS and CDR2 is SASEGT.

J is TRBJ1-1 and V is TRBV29-1; D ambiguous. V lost 3 bases and J lost 2, with 16 bases in between. Per the germline V gene, CDR1 is SQVTM and CDR2 is ANQGSEA. The CDR3 loop spans 15 amino acids. CDR3 DNA sequence: TGCAGCGTTGACGGGATCGGGGTGTCAAACACTGAAGCTTTCTTT. Its translation: CSVDGIGVSNTEAFF.

This clone was seen more than once but under ten times. The rearrangement uses TRBV27 and TRBJ2-5, with D possibly being TRBD1 (6 bases). CDR3 size: 13 residues. CDR1 and CDR2 (germline): MNHEY, SMNVEV (reference sequence). V was clipped by 6 bases and J by 4 bases, with 12 bases between them. CDR3 DNA: TGTGCCAGCAGAAGAAGGGGGTTAGAGACCCAGTACTTC. Translated, it gives CASRRRGLETQYF.

This chain links TRBV14 with TRBJ2-3, with D tentatively TRBD1 (6 bases). Trimming removed 2 bases from V and 6 bases from J, with 12 bases in between. CDR1 and CDR2 from the germline V gene are SGHDN and FVKESK. The CDR3 runs to 14 residues. The CDR3 DNA reads as TGTGCCAGCAGCCAATTTACAAGGGGGGATACGCAGTATTTT. Its translation: CASSQFTRGDTQYF. Complete variable domain (other parts from reference TRBV14 and TRBJ2-3): EAGVTQFPSHSVIEKGQTVTLRCDPISGHDNLYWYRRVMGKEIKFLLHFVKESKQDESGMPNNRFLAERTGGTYSTLKVQPAELEDSGVYFCASSQFTRGDTQYFGPGTRLTVL.

This sequence joins TRBV19 and TRBJ2-7, with unresolved D. The germline gives CDR1 LNHDA, CDR2 SQIVND (reference sequence). This CDR3 is 14 amino acids long. Trimming pared 3 bases from V and 0 bases from J, leaving 9 bases between. In nucleotides, the CDR3 is TGTGCCAGTAGTATCGGTGATCACTCCTACGAGCAGTACTTC. It specifies CASSIGDHSYEQYF.

This clone was picked up a small number of times. V is TRBV6-5 and J is TRBJ2-1; TRBD2 matches 9 bases. V shed 10 bases and J 2 bases; nucleotides not matched to a gene: 9. The CDR3 consists of 15 residues. The germline V gene has CDR1 MNHEY and CDR2 SVGAGI. Here the CDR3 DNA reads TGTGCCAATGGGGAGCTAGCGGGGACCTACAATGAGCAGTTCTTC. Protein: CANGELAGTYNEQFF.

The chain employs TRBV7-2 and TRBJ1-6, with TRBD1 as a possible D gene (5 bases). Germline CDR1 reads SGHTA; CDR2 reads FQGNSA. V was shortened by 5 bases and J by 7 bases, with 18 bases between the two germline ends. There are 16 residues in the CDR3. The CDR3, as DNA: TGTGCCAGCAGCCCTCGGGGGGAGCGGTGGAATTCACCCCTCCACTTT. This sequence encodes CASSPRGERWNSPLHF.

The chain uses TRBV5-6 and TRBJ2-5; 7 nucleotides line up with TRBD1. There are 16 residues in the CDR3. The ends lost 2 bases at V and 1 base at J; junction bases unmatched: 8. CDR1 is SGHDT and CDR2 is YYEEEE in the germline V gene. CDR3 sequence: CASSLKARGFQETQYF. DNA for the CDR3: TGTGCCAGCAGCTTAAAAGCCAGGGGGTTCCAAGAGACCCAGTACTTC.

The rearrangement joins TRBV4-1 to TRBJ1-1; D gene uncertain. The CDR3 covers 14 residues. CDR1 and CDR2 (germline): MGHRA, YSYEKL. V lost 0 bases and J lost 3, with 8 bases in between. In nucleotides, the CDR3 is TGCGCCAGCAGCCAAGATAGCGGGTACACTGAAGCTTTCTTT. Amino acid sequence: CASSQDSGYTEAFF.